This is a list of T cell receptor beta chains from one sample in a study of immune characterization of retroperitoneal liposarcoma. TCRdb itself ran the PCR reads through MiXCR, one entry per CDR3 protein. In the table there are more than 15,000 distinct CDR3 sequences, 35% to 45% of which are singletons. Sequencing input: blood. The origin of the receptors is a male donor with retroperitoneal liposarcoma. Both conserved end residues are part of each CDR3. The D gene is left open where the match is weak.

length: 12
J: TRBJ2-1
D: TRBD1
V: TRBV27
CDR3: CASSRTGNEQFF

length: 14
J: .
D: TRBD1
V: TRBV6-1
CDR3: CASSDWRQGETQFF

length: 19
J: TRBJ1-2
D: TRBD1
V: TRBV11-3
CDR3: CASSLDPGTGFKGEYGYTF

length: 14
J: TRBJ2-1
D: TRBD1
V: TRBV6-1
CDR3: CASTKTGQQETQFF

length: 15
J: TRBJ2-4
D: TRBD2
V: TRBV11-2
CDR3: CASSASSGRTVEQYF

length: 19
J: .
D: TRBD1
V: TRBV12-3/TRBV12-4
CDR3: CASSFLLTTGQGVYNEQYF

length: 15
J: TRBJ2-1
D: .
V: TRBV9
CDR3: CASSPGWEWGNEQFF

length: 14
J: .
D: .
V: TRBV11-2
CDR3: CASSLMPDAYEQYF

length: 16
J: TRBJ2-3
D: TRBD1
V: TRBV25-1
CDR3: CATSGQGFSLTDTQYF

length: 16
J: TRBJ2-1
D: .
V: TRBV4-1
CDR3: CASSPQTPFSYNEQFF

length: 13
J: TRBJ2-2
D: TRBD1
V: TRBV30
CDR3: CAWSVGGSGELFF

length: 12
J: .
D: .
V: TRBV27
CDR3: CASGAGLREQFF

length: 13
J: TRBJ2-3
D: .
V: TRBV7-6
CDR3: CASSRNDWDTQYF

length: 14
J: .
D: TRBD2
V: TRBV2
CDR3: CASRGGGLYNEQFF

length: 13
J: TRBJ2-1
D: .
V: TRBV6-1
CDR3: CASSTFRGNEQFF

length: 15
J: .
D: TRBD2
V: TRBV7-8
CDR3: CASSAGTSSYNEQYF

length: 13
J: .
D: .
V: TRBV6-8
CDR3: CATKKWENEKLFF

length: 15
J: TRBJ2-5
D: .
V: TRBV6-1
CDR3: CASSVTWAGSETQYF

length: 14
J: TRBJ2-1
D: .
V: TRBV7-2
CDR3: CASSSTTVPAEQFF

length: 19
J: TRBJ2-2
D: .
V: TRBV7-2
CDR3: CASSSAHGGDKIDTGELFF

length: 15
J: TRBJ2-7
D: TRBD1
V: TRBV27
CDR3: CASRRGQGGSYEQYF

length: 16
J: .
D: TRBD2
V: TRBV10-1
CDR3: CASSEGTSGVQETQYF

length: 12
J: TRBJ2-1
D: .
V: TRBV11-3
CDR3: CASSFFPNIQFF

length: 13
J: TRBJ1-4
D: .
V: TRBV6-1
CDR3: CASRSGPGEKLFF

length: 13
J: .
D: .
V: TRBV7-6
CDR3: CASSTEAFYEQYF

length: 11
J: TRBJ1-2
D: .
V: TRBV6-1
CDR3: CASHNNYGYTF

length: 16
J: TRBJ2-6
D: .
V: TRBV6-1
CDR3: CASRVGGGSGANVLTF

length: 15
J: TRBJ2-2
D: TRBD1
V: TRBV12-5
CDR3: CASGFGTGGFGELFF

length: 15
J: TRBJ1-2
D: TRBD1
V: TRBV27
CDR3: CASRPERQGSYGYTF

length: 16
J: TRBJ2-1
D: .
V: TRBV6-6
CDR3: CASSYSTPFSYNEQFF

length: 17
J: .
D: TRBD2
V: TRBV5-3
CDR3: CASSSGLAGGSYNEQYF

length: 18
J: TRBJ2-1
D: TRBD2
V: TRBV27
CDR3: CASSPGLAGLFSYNEQFF

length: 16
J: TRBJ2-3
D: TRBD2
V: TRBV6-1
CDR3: CASSEGTSTYTDTQYF

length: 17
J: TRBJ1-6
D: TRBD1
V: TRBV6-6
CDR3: CASSYSQGGTGHSPPPF

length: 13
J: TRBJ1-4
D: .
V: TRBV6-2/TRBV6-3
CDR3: CASSHRGPGKLFF

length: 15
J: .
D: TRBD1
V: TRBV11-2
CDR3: CASSFSTGSSYEQYF

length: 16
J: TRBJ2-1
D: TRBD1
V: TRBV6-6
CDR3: CATSYSTPGQGGEQFF

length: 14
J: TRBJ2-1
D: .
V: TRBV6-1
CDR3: CASSDRGASVKQFF

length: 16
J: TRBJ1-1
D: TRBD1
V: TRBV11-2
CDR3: CASSFPRQGVNTEAFF

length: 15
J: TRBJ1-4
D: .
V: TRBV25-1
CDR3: CASSELSGDNEKLFF

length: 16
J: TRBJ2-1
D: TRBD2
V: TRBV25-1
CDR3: CASISPQTSGTQTQFF

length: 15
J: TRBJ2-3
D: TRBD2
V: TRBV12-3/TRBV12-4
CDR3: CASSLGTSGSDEQYF

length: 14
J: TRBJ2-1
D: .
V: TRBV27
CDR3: CASGLKPDPYEQFF

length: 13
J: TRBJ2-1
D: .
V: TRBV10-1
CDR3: CASSERAYNEQFF

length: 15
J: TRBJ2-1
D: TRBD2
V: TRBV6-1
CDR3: CASSLLAGGANEQFF

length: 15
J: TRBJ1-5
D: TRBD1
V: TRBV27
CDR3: CASRPFTGVAQPQHF

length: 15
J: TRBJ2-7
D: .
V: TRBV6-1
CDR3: CASSEEPAGSYEQYF

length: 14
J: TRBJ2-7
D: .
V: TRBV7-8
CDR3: CASSVTEKEYEQYF

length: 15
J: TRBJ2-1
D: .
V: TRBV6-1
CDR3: CASSEEVASYNEQFF

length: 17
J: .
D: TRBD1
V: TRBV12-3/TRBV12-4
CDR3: CASSRQGFSLGGIEQYF

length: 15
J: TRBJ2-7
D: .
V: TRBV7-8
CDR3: CASRPYQGPSYEQYF

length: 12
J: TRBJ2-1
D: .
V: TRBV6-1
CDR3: CASSVYSYEQFF

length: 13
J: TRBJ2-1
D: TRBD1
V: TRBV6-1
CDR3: CASTLTGYNEQFF

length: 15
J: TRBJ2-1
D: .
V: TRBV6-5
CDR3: CASSYEGLGMETQFF

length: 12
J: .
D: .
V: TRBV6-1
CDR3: CASADTPYEQYF

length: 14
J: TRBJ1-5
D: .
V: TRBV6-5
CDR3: CASSYTTGLQPQHF

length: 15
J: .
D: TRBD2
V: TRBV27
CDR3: CASSPRTSGRNEQYF

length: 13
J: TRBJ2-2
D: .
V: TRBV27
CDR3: CASSLITSGELFF

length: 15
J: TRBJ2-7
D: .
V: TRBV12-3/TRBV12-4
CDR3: CASSLGGRTSYEQYF

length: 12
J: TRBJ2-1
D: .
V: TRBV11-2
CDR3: CASSLESRVQFF